Presented here are 23 T cell receptor beta chains from one specimen sequenced in a study of regulatory T cells in long-lasting Graves disease. Arm-PCR with iRepertoire HTBI primers amplified the CDR3 regions for these TCR beta libraries. MiXCR, run by TCRdb on the multiplex PCR reads, gives a single entry per CDR3 protein. The table records roughly 500,000 distinct CDR3 sequences, roughly 23% of them present only once. The time point is: persistent/refractory GD, antithyroid drugs over 5 years with positive TRAb. Following extraction of RNA from PBMCs, that RNA was used to make the TCR library. This specimen consisted of peripheral blood mononuclear cells (PBMCs), obtained when the disease was refractory, from a patient treated with antithyroid drugs. The receptors were sampled from a female donor with Graves disease.

Many counts were recorded for this clonotype. V usage is TRBV28 and J usage is TRBJ2-2; no clear D. Germline V lookup: CDR1 MDHEN, CDR2 SYDVKM. V was clipped by 4 bases and J by 5 bases, with 11 bases between them. CDR3 length: 14 residues. CDR3 loop: CASSSYITTGELFF. The CDR3 region has the DNA TGTGCCAGCAGTTCCTACATAACGACCGGGGAGCTGTTTTTT. The complete variable domain, with remaining parts taken from reference TRBV28 and TRBJ2-2, reads DVKVTQSSRYLVKRTGEKVFLECVQDMDHENMFWYRQDPGLGLRLIYFSYDVKMKEKGDIPEGYSVSREKKERFSLILESASTNQTSMYLCASSSYITTGELFFGEGSRLTVL.

Note on this clonotype: With a much larger clone just one base away, this may be a read error. The J gene is TRBJ2-7, the V gene TRBV24-1; D unclear. Germline V gene sequence: CDR1 KGHDR, CDR2 SFDVKD. V lost 3 bases and J 6 bases, leaving 17 bases between the germline ends. The CDR3 has 15 residues. The CDR3 DNA reads TGTGCCACCAGTGATGTGCTAGGATCAGACTTCGAGCAGTACTTC. Translated: CATSDVLGSDFEQYF.

This clonotype was counted ten times or more. The chain carries TRBV20-1 and TRBJ2-7, with TRBD2 matching 11 bases. Losses at the gene ends were 6 bases for V and 2 bases for J; bases not matched to a gene: 3. CDR3 length: 13 residues. Germline V CDR1 and CDR2: DFQATT, SNEGSKA (reference sequence). The CDR3 loop is CSAVAGGTYEQYF. The DNA of the CDR3 is TGCAGTGCCGTAGCGGGAGGGACCTACGAGCAGTACTTC.

The chain couples TRBV6-1 to TRBJ2-7; 9 bases match TRBD1. There are 14 residues in the CDR3. The germline gives CDR1 MNHNS, CDR2 SASEGT. V gave up 7 bases and J gave up 4 bases; unmatched junction bases: 8. CDR3 protein: CASTPGQGSYEQYF. The CDR3 DNA reads as TGTGCCAGCACACCGGGACAGGGAAGTTACGAGCAGTACTTC.

The chain joins TRBV2 to TRBJ2-6; the D gene is possibly TRBD2 (5 bases). Per germline, CDR1 SNHLY and CDR2 FYNNEI. The CDR3 has 18 residues. Trimming cost V 8 bases and J 0 bases, with 20 bases left between them. The CDR3 DNA reads as TGTGCCAGCCTCGGACCCTCTGGACGGGACTCTGGGGCCAACGTCCTGACTTTC. Translated: CASLGPSGRDSGANVLTF.

This clonotype was counted only a few times. The chain is built from TRBV20-1 and TRBJ1-1, with 8 positions matching TRBD1. This CDR3 comprises 12 residues. Germline lookup yields CDR1 DFQATT and CDR2 SNEGSKA (reference sequence). Trimming removed 4 bases from V and 8 bases from J; junction bases left unmatched: 6. CDR3 region: CSANRGEGEAFF. The CDR3 DNA is TGCAGTGCTAACAGGGGGGAAGGCGAAGCTTTCTTT.

This clonotype has at least ten counts. The chain has TRBV19 and TRBJ1-4; D might be TRBD1 (5 bases). CDR1 is LNHDA, CDR2 SQIVND, per germline (reference sequence). V was trimmed by 4 bases and J by 5 bases, leaving 14 bases between them. CDR3 length: 15 residues. CDR3 in amino acids: CASSTSGTANEKLFF. In DNA, the CDR3 is TGTGCCAGTAGTACCTCCGGGACGGCAAATGAAAAACTGTTTTTT. The full variable domain, rest sourced from reference TRBV19 and TRBJ1-4, is DGGITQSPKYLFRKEGQNVTLSCEQNLNHDAMYWYRQDPGQGLRLIYYSQIVNDFQKGDIAEGYSVSREKKESFPLTVTSAQKNPTAFYLCASSTSGTANEKLFFGSGTQLSVL.

This clonotype was recorded many times. V gene TRBV12-3 or TRBV12-4 combines with J gene TRBJ2-7; 8 bases line up with TRBD2. V trimming: 3 bases; J trimming: 3 bases; junction bases outside the gene matches: 7. The CDR3 consists of 15 residues. CDR3 residues: CASSFFSGNLYEQYF. CDR3 sequence (DNA): TGTGCCAGCAGTTTCTTTAGCGGGAACCTCTACGAGCAGTACTTC.

This clonotype was detected a few times. The chain recombines TRBV20-1 with TRBJ1-1; unclear D gene. Trimming left V 1 base short and J 4 bases short, with 13 bases between. From germline, CDR1 is DFQATT and CDR2 SNEGSKA (reference sequence). This CDR3 contains 14 residues. As DNA, the CDR3 is TGCAGTGCTAGAGGTGGTTTTAGGCTCACTGAAGCTTTCTTT. It encodes CSARGGFRLTEAFF.

This clonotype was counted many times. The chain has TRBV5-1 and TRBJ2-7; D assignment may be TRBD1 or TRBD2 (6 bases each). V lost 2 bases, J lost 3 bases, and 15 bases lay in between. CDR3 length: 15 residues. Germline V gene sequence: CDR1 SGHRS, CDR2 YFSETQ. CDR3 in DNA: TGCGCCAGCAGCTTAGAGGGGGGCCTAAACTACGAGCAGTACTTC. This translates into CASSLEGGLNYEQYF.

The V call is TRBV5-4, the J call TRBJ2-1; 8 bases are shared with TRBD2. Germline V gene lookup returns CDR1 SGHNT and CDR2 YYREEE (reference sequence). Trimming removed 0 bases from V and 6 bases from J; junction bases left unmatched: 8. The CDR3 is made up of 16 amino acids. The DNA for the CDR3 is TGTGCCAGCAGCTTGGCCGGGGGACTAGGTACCAATGAGCAGTTCTTC. Translation: CASSLAGGLGTNEQFF.

This clonotype was seen many times. This chain links TRBV12-3 or TRBV12-4 with TRBJ1-2, with a tentative D call TRBD1 (5 bases). This CDR3 comprises 14 residues. Deletions cut 2 bases from V and 4 bases from J, with 11 bases between. The CDR3 DNA sequence: TGTGCCAGCAGTTTAAGCGGGGACTTCTATGGCTACACCTTC. Amino acids: CASSLSGDFYGYTF.

This clonotype was seen many times. This chain uses TRBV5-1 with TRBJ2-7; 7 bases fit TRBD2. The CDR3 extends over 12 amino acids. CDR1 and CDR2 (germline): SGHRS, YFSETQ. Germline trimming cut 3 bases from V and 5 bases from J; bases unmatched to any gene: 2. Written as DNA, the CDR3 is TGCGCCAGCAGCTGGGACTACAACGAGCAGTACTTC. Amino acids: CASSWDYNEQYF.

This clonotype occurred once. One end of the junction does not line up with germline, which may come from a read error. The rearrangement joins TRBV13 to TRBJ2-1, with 7 bases matching TRBD2. The CDR3 length is 16 residues. Germline CDR1 is PRHDT and CDR2 is FYEKMQ (reference sequence). The CDR3 reads CASSLDLAGAYNEQFF. The CDR3 nucleotides are TGCGCCAGCAGCTTGGATTTGGCGGGGGCCTACAATGAGCAGTTCTTC.

The chain recombines TRBV19 with TRBJ1-1; no reliable D call. The V gene lost 4 bases and the J gene lost 5 bases, with 11 bases spanning the gap. The length of the CDR3 is 13 residues. CDR1 LNHDA and CDR2 SQIVND come from the germline V gene (reference sequence). CDR3 in amino acids: CASSTTAETEAFF. As DNA, the CDR3 is TGTGCCAGTAGTACTACTGCGGAAACTGAAGCTTTCTTT.

The rearrangement joins TRBV6-1 to TRBJ2-7; a possible D gene is TRBD1 (6 bases). The CDR3 loop spans 15 amino acids. The germline V gene encodes CDR1 MNHNS and CDR2 SASEGT. Trimming left V 0 bases short and J 4 bases short, with 13 bases between. This chain's CDR3 is CASSEALGTTYEQYF. CDR3 sequence (DNA): TGTGCCAGCAGTGAAGCCCTCGGGACAACTTACGAGCAGTACTTC.

The rearrangement joins TRBV4-3 to TRBJ1-1; a weak D match, TRBD1 (6 bases). Germline values: CDR1 LGHNA, CDR2 YSLEER. V was trimmed by 4 bases and J by 6 bases, leaving 15 bases between them. This CDR3 contains 14 residues. CDR3 nucleotide sequence: TGCGCCAGCAGCCCTCACCCTCGGACAGCTGAAGCTTTCTTT. Residues: CASSPHPRTAEAFF.

This clonotype appeared many times. The genes are TRBV6-9 and TRBJ1-1, with 9 nucleotides matching TRBD1. The CDR3 has 15 amino acids. The V gene end was trimmed by 3 bases and the J gene end by 5 bases; junction bases not matched to a gene: 7. Germline V CDR1 and CDR2: MNHGY, SVAAGI. CDR3 sequence (DNA): TGTGCCAGCAGTTACACAGGGGGCGCAGGGACTGAAGCTTTCTTT. Its protein is CASSYTGGAGTEAFF.

The gene calls are TRBV6-2 or TRBV6-3 and TRBJ2-7, with TRBD1 identical over 9 bases. This CDR3 has 14 amino acids. With V trimmed by 5 bases and J by 6 bases, 8 bases remained unmatched. Germline V CDR1 and CDR2: MNHEY, SVGEGT. CDR3 amino acids: CASSEWGQGAEQYF. For the CDR3, the DNA is TGTGCCAGCAGTGAATGGGGACAGGGTGCCGAGCAGTACTTC.

This chain joins TRBV7-9 and TRBJ2-7, with D perhaps matching TRBD1 (6 bases). V was pared by 6 bases and J by 6 bases, with 24 bases between. The CDR3 length is 16 residues. Germline assignment: CDR1 SEHNR and CDR2 FQNEAQ (reference sequence). The CDR3 DNA sequence: TGTGCCAGCAGTCCTACGAGATCCGACAGGTCTATCGAGCAGTACTTC. This codes for CASSPTRSDRSIEQYF. The whole variable domain, filled in from reference TRBV7-9 and TRBJ2-7, reads DTGVSQNPRHKITKRGQNVTFRCDPISEHNRLYWYRQTLGQGPEFLTYFQNEAQLEKSRLLSDRFSAERPKGSFSTLEIQRTEQGDSAMYLCASSPTRSDRSIEQYFGPGTRLTVT.

This clonotype was counted a few times. The CDR3: CSARDFGASFNEKLFF. The DNA for the CDR3 is TGCAGTGCTAGAGATTTCGGAGCCTCATTTAATGAAAAACTGTTTTTT. This chain connects TRBV20-1 to TRBJ1-4; no clear D gene. The CDR3 covers 16 residues. The germline V and J ends were trimmed by 0 bases and 4 bases, with 15 bases remaining between them. Germline V gene data show CDR1 as DFQATT and CDR2 as SNEGSKA (reference sequence).

This clonotype occurred many times. This chain joins TRBV28 and TRBJ2-1; 9 bases map to TRBD1. Trimming at V came to 6 bases and at J to 0 bases, leaving 6 bases not matched to a gene. The CDR3 covers 16 residues. Germline V lookup: CDR1 MDHEN, CDR2 SYDVKM. The CDR3 DNA follows: TGTGCCAGCAGCCACATGGGACAGGGCTCCTACAATGAGCAGTTCTTC. Translation gives CASSHMGQGSYNEQFF.

The table lists this clonotype with a few counts. The rearrangement links TRBV7-2 to TRBJ1-2, with TRBD1 identical over 8 bases. This CDR3 region has 14 residues. Per the germline V gene, CDR1 is SGHTA and CDR2 is FQGNSA. V lost 4 bases and J lost 4; bases outside the gene matches: 5. DNA for the CDR3: TGTGCCAGCAGCTCCTCGACAGGGGCCTATGGCTACACCTTC. It yields the protein CASSSSTGAYGYTF.